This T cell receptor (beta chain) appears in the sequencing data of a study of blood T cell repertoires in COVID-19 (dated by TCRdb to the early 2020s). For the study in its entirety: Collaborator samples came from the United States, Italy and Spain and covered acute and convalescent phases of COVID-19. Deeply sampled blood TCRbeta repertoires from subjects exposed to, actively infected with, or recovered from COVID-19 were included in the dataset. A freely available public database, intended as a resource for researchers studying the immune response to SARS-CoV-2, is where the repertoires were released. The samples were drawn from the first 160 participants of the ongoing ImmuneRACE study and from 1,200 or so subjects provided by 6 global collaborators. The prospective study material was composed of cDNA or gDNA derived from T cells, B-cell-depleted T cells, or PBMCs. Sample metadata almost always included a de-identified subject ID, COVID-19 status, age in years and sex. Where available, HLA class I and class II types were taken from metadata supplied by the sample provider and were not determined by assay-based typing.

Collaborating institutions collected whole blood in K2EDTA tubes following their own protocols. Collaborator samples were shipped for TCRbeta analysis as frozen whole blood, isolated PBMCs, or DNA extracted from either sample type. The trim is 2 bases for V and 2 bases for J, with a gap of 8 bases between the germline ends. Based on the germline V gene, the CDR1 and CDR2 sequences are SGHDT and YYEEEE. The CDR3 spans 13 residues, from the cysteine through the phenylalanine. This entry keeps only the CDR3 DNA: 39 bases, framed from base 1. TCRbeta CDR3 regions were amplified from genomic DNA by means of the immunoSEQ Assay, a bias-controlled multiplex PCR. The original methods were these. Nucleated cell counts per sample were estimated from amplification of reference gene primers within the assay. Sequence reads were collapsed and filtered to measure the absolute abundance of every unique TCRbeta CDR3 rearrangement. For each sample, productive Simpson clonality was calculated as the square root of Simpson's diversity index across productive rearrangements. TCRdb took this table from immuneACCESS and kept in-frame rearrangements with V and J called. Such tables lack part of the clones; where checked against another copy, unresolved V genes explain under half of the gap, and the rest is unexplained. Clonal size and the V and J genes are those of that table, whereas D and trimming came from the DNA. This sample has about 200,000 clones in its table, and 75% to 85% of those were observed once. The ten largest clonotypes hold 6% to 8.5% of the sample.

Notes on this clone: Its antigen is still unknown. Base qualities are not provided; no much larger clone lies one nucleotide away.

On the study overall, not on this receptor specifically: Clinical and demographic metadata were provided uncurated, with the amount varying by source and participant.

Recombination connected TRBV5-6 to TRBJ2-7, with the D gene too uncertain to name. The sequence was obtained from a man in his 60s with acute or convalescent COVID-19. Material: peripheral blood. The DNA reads TGTGCCAGCAGCTTTGGCACAGCCTACGAGCAGTACTTC. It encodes CASSFGTAYEQYF.